This T cell receptor beta chain was documented in a study of blood T cell repertoires in COVID-19. As for the study in general: Collection of acute and convalescent COVID-19 samples took place in the United States, Italy and Spain. T cells, B-cell-depleted T cells, or PBMCs provided the cDNA or gDNA that served as material.

As handled by the study authors: Estimation of nucleated cell counts relied on the amplification of reference gene primers. The protocol was immunoSEQ multiplex PCR, while the TCRdb copy is restricted to in-frame clones and leaves out a portion. That table supplies the V and J calls and clone size; D and trimming were determined from the DNA. The sample lists 200,000 to 250,000 clones, over 75% occurring once. Participant ages covered about 18 to 100 years across some 25 US areas. V was shortened by 3 bases and J by 4 bases, with 15 bases between the two germline ends. Germline-derived CDR1 and CDR2 are MNHEY and SMNVEV (reference sequence). This CDR3 is built from 15 residues.

The clonotype comes from a man younger than 40 with acute COVID-19. Sequencing was done on a sample of PBMCs or T cells enriched from blood (not recorded which). The chain carries TRBV27 and TRBJ1-2; the D gene is possibly TRBD1 (5 bases). The CDR3 sequence is CASSFPPPGLYGYTF. As DNA, the CDR3 is TGTGCCAGCAGTTTTCCGCCACCAGGGCTCTATGGCTACACCTTC.